These 23 T cell receptor beta chains were sequenced from one sample in a study of identical twins. In TCRdb, the 5' RACE reads were re-called with MiXCR into one record per CDR3 protein. The profile shows 700,000 to 950,000 distinct CDR3 sequences, roughly an eighth of them singletons. The sample was also linked to a second study, of yellow fever vaccine responses in identical twins.

The material sequenced was PBMCs. Receptors originate from a woman younger than 30 in good health.

This clonotype has more than one count but fewer than ten. The chain is built from TRBV7-9 and TRBJ1-2, with no clear D. The CDR3 is 16 amino acids. Germline V CDR1 and CDR2: SEHNR, FQNEAQ (reference sequence). The V end lost 4 bases, the J end lost 2 bases, and 17 bases lay between the germline ends. CDR3 protein: CASSSYPNRVNYGYTF. CDR3 DNA sequence: TGTGCCAGCAGCTCCTACCCCAACCGGGTAAACTATGGCTACACCTTC.

At least ten counts were recorded for this clonotype. V gene TRBV4-2 combines with J gene TRBJ2-1, with 8 bases lining up with TRBD2. Germline V CDR1 and CDR2: LGHNA, YNFKEQ. The CDR3 sequence is 16 residues long. J gave up 4 bases and V 3 bases, and 8 bases lay outside the gene matches. The CDR3 reads CASSQASGSQYNEQFF. For the CDR3, the DNA is TGTGCCAGCAGCCAGGCCAGCGGGAGTCAGTACAATGAGCAGTTCTTC.

This clonotype was seen at least ten times. A junction end diverges from the germline sequence, so it may reflect a read error. This rearrangement joins TRBV10-3 to TRBJ1-3, with unresolved D. The length of the CDR3 is 12 residues. Germline loops: CDR1 ENHRY, CDR2 SYGVKD. The CDR3 reads CAISEFGHTIYF. CDR3 bases: TGTGCCATCAGTGAGTTTGGACACACCATATATTTT.

This clonotype showed up just a few times. The chain has TRBV24-1 and TRBJ2-1, with D tentatively TRBD1 (6 bases). V shed 2 bases and J shed 4 bases, with 14 bases lying between them. This CDR3 is built from 16 residues. Germline CDR1 and CDR2: KGHDR and SFDVKD. CDR3 bases: TGTGCCACCAGTGATTCACAGGGAGCCCGATACAATGAGCAGTTCTTC. This sequence encodes CATSDSQGARYNEQFF.

DNA for the CDR3: TGTGCCAGCGGCAACGCTGGGACAGGGTTCCACGAGCAGTACGTC. This codes for CASGNAGTGFHEQYV. This chain connects TRBV28 to TRBJ2-7, with TRBD1 matching over 9 bases. V dropped 8 bases and J dropped 5; count of bases not matched to a gene: 13. CDR1 and CDR2 from the germline V gene are MDHEN and SYDVKM. There are 15 residues in the CDR3.

The chain employs TRBV10-1 and TRBJ2-3, with TRBD1 matching over 10 bases. The CDR3 runs to 16 residues. Germline values: CDR1 WNHNN, CDR2 SYGVQD (reference sequence). J lost 5 bases, V lost 2 bases, and 7 bases had no gene match. CDR3 DNA sequence: TGCGCCAGCAGTGAGCCTGGGACAGGGGAAGGAGATACGCAGTATTTT. Protein: CASSEPGTGEGDTQYF.

This clonotype has a handful of counts. This sequence joins TRBV3-1 and TRBJ2-3; 10 bases map to TRBD2. This CDR3 is 16 amino acids long. V lost 3 bases to trimming and J lost 3 bases; unmatched junction nucleotides: 6. Germline values: CDR1 LGHDT, CDR2 YNNKEL (reference sequence). CDR3 nucleotide sequence: TGTGCCAGCAGCCAGGCCAGCGGGGGGGGAACAGATACGCAGTATTTT. As protein: CASSQASGGGTDTQYF.

This clonotype was seen more than once but under ten times. The chain links TRBV4-1 to TRBJ2-1; TRBD2 agrees at 10 bases. Germline CDR1 reads MGHRA; CDR2 reads YSYEKL. This CDR3 has 15 residues. V lost 6 bases to trimming and J lost 6 bases; unmatched junction nucleotides: 8. CDR3 coding DNA: TGCGCCAGCAGTGGCGGAACTAGCGGGATCAATGAGCAGTTCTTC. Amino acid sequence: CASSGGTSGINEQFF.

This clonotype was counted between two and nine times. The chain joins TRBV6-1 to TRBJ2-3; 12 positions match TRBD2. Germline trimming cut 5 bases from V and 11 bases from J; bases unmatched to any gene: 8. The CDR3 runs 14 residues. Germline-derived CDR1 and CDR2 are MNHNS and SASEGT. CDR3 DNA sequence: TGTGCCAGCAGTAGAGGGGCTAGCGGGGGGGAGCAGTATTTT. Translation: CASSRGASGGEQYF.

The CDR3 region is CATAGGELFF. The CDR3 region has the DNA TGTGCCACGGCGGGCGGGGAGCTGTTTTTT. V and J are TRBV28 and TRBJ2-2, with D tentatively TRBD2 (5 bases). In germline, CDR1 is MDHEN, CDR2 SYDVKM. The CDR3 length is 10 residues. V gave up 10 bases and J gave up 7 bases, with 7 bases separating them. The complete variable domain, with remaining parts taken from reference TRBV28 and TRBJ2-2, reads DVKVTQSSRYLVKRTGEKVFLECVQDMDHENMFWYRQDPGLGLRLIYFSYDVKMKEKGDIPEGYSVSREKKERFSLILESASTNQTSMYLCATAGGELFFGEGSRLTVL.

This clonotype was seen a few times. The V gene is TRBV6-1, the J gene TRBJ2-1; D may match TRBD1 or TRBD2 (5 bases each). Trimming cost V 6 bases and J 9 bases, with 24 bases left between them. The CDR3 spans 16 residues. CDR1 is MNHNS and CDR2 is SASEGT in the germline V gene. The CDR3 DNA reads TGTGCCAGCAGAGACCTCCTACGGGACCCTGTGACTGAGCAGTTCTTC. Amino acids: CASRDLLRDPVTEQFF.

As concerns this clonotype: A junction boundary mismatches the germline segment, possibly from a read error. The rearrangement links TRBV12-3 or TRBV12-4 to TRBJ2-3; TRBD2 agrees at 9 bases. The CDR3 totals 18 residues. The chain's CDR3 is CTSSLSLGASGNTDTQYF. The CDR3 nucleotides read TGTACCAGCAGTCTCTCCTTAGGGGCTAGCGGGAACACAGATACGCAGTATTTT.

The chain has TRBV4-1 and TRBJ2-7; no definite D call. This CDR3 contains 14 residues. The germline gives CDR1 MGHRA, CDR2 YSYEKL. V was trimmed by 1 base and J by 0 bases, leaving 7 bases between them. CDR3 nucleotide sequence: TGCGCCAGCAGCCAAGCGTATAGCTCCTACGAGCAGTACTTC. Translation: CASSQAYSSYEQYF.

The chain recombines TRBV3-1 with TRBJ1-1; 7 nucleotides align to TRBD1. The CDR3 covers 13 residues. CDR1 LGHDT and CDR2 YNNKEL come from the germline V gene (reference sequence). The V and J ends lost 5 bases and 4 bases, in that order; junction bases with no gene match: 4. The CDR3 nucleotides read TGTGCCAGCAGCTCAAGGGGGCTCACTGAAGCTTTCTTT. Its translation: CASSSRGLTEAFF.

At least ten counts were recorded for this clonotype. The chain's CDR3 is CASSLPGREQFF. The CDR3 DNA is TGTGCCAGCAGCTTACCGGGCAGGGAACAGTTCTTC. The V and J genes are TRBV7-9 and TRBJ2-1, with D tentatively TRBD1 (5 bases). This CDR3 has 12 amino acids. Per the germline V gene, CDR1 is SEHNR and CDR2 is FQNEAQ (reference sequence). V lost 2 bases, J lost 13 bases, and 12 bases lay in between. The complete variable domain, with remaining parts taken from reference TRBV7-9 and TRBJ2-1, reads DTGVSQNPRHKITKRGQNVTFRCDPISEHNRLYWYRQTLGQGPEFLTYFQNEAQLEKSRLLSDRFSAERPKGSFSTLEIQRTEQGDSAMYLCASSLPGREQFFGPGTRLTVL.

This clonotype was observed many times. This chain links TRBV15 with TRBJ1-3, with a possible D match to TRBD1 (5 bases). Germline values: CDR1 LNHNV, CDR2 YYDKDF (reference sequence). The CDR3 runs to 16 residues. V shed 3 bases and J shed 0 bases, with 12 bases lying between them. The CDR3 reads CATSRGPSGSGNTIYF. The DNA for the CDR3 is TGTGCCACCAGCAGGGGACCAAGTGGCTCTGGAAACACCATATATTTT.

The chain joins TRBV6-1 to TRBJ2-7; D might be TRBD1 (5 bases). Germline V gene sequence: CDR1 MNHNS, CDR2 SASEGT. V lost 1 base, J lost 2 bases, and 9 bases lay in between. The CDR3 contains 14 residues. CDR3 DNA: TGTGCCAGCAGTGAAGGGGGCAAACCCTACGAGCAGTACGTC. The encoded protein is CASSEGGKPYEQYV.

This clonotype was counted once. The chain carries TRBV12-3 or TRBV12-4 and TRBJ2-5; the D gene is possibly TRBD1 (7 bases). The CDR3 has 15 amino acids. The V end lost 6 bases, the J end lost 7 bases, and 21 bases lay between the germline ends. This chain's CDR3 is CASSQTSPQGGTQYF. In DNA form, the CDR3 reads TGTGCCAGCAGCCAAACTTCGCCCCAGGGGGGGACCCAGTACTTC.

The V gene is TRBV28, the J gene TRBJ2-7; 11 bases are a match to TRBD2. The V gene's germline CDR1 is MDHEN and CDR2 SYDVKM. This CDR3 is 16 amino acids long. V shed 2 bases and J 0 bases; nucleotides not matched to a gene: 3. The CDR3 DNA is TGTGCCAGCAGTTTAACTAGCGGGGGCCTCTCCTACGAGCAGTACTTC. Protein product: CASSLTSGGLSYEQYF.

This clonotype occurred many times. The rearrangement links TRBV12-3 or TRBV12-4 to TRBJ2-7; D is possibly TRBD1 or TRBD2 (5 bases each). The CDR3 runs 15 residues. The V end was cut by 5 bases, the J end by 2 bases, with 16 bases between. Written as DNA, the CDR3 is TGTGCCAGCAGTCCCCAGGGCCGCGGGCCCTACGAGCAGTACTTC. The encoded protein is CASSPQGRGPYEQYF.

V gene TRBV10-3 combines with J gene TRBJ2-2, with D possibly TRBD1 on 6 matching bases. Germline assignment: CDR1 ENHRY and CDR2 SYGVKD. The CDR3 has 18 amino acids. V gave up 6 bases and J gave up 6 bases, with 26 bases separating them. The CDR3 loop is CAIRGATGLSPTAGELFF. The CDR3 coding sequence is TGTGCCATCAGGGGAGCTACAGGGCTGAGTCCAACTGCCGGGGAGCTGTTTTTT.

The chain combines TRBV15 with TRBJ2-1; 9 bases are shared with TRBD1. Germline assignment: CDR1 LNHNV and CDR2 YYDKDF (reference sequence). V was clipped by 0 bases and J by 7 bases; unmatched bases: 4. This CDR3 has 15 residues. CDR3 protein: CATSRENGQGNEQFF. The DNA for the CDR3 is TGTGCCACCAGCAGAGAAAATGGACAGGGGAATGAGCAGTTCTTC.

The genes are TRBV28 and TRBJ2-2; no clear D gene. The CDR3 is made up of 11 amino acids. Trimming stripped 7 bases from V and 5 bases from J, with 5 bases between. The germline V gene encodes CDR1 MDHEN and CDR2 SYDVKM. The CDR3: CASKWTGELFF. The CDR3 bases are TGTGCCAGCAAATGGACCGGGGAGCTGTTTTTT.